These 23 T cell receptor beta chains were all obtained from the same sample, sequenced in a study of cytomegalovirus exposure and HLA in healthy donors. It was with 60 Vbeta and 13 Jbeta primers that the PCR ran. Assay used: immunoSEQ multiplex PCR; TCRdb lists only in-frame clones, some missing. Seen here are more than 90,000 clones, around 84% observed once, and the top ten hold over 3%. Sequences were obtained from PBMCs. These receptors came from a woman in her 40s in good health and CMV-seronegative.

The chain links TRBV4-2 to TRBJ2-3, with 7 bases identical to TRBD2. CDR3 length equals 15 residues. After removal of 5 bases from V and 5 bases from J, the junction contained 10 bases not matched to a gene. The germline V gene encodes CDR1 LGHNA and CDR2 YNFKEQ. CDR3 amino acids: CASSSKAGVEDTQYF. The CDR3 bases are TGTGCCAGCAGCTCCAAGGCGGGAGTTGAAGATACGCAGTATTTT.

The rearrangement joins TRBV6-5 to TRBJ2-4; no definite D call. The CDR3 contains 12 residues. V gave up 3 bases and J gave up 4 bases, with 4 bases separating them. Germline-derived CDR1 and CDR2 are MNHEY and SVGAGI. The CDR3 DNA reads TGTGCCAGCAGTTATAATAAAAACATTCAGTACTTC. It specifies CASSYNKNIQYF.

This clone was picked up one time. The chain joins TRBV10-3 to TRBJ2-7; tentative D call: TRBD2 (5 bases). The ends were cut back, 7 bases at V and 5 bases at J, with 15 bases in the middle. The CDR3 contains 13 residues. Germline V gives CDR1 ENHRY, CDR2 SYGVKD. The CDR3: CAITGKGTHEQYF. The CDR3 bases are TGTGCCATCACCGGGAAGGGTACCCACGAGCAGTACTTC.

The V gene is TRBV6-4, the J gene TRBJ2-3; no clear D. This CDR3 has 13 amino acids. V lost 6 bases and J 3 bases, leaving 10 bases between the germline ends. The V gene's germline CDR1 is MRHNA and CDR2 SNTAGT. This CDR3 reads CASRAYGTDTQYF. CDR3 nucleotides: TGTGCCAGCAGGGCTTACGGGACAGATACGCAGTATTTT.

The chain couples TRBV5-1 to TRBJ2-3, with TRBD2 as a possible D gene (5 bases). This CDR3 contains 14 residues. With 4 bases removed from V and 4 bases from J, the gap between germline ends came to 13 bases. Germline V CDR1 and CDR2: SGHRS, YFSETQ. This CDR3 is CASSPGLPPDTQYF. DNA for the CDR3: TGCGCCAGCAGCCCAGGACTGCCCCCAGATACGCAGTATTTT.

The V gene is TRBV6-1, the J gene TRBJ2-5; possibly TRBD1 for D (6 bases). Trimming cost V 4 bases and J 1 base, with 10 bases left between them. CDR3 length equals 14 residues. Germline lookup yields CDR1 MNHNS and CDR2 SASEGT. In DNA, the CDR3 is TGTGCCAGCAGTGGGACAGTTATCCAAGAGACCCAGTACTTC. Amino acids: CASSGTVIQETQYF.

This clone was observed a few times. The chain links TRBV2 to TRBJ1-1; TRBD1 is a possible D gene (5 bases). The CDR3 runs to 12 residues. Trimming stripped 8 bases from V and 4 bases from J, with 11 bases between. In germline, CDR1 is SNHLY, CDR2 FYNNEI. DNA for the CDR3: TGTGCCAGCCGACCTGGGGCCACTGAAGCTTTCTTT. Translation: CASRPGATEAFF.

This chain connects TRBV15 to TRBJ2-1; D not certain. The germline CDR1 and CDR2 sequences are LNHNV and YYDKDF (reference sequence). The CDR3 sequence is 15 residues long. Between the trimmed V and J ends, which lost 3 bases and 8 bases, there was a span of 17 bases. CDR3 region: CATSRALSGVYEQFF. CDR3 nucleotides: TGTGCCACCAGCAGGGCTCTGTCTGGTGTGTATGAGCAGTTCTTC.

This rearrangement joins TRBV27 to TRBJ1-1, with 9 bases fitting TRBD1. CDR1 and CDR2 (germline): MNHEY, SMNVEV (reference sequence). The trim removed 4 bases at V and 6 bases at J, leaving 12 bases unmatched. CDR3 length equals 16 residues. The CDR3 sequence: CASSSLGTGRVAEAFF. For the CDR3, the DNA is TGTGCCAGCAGTTCACTAGGGACAGGGCGGGTGGCTGAAGCTTTCTTT.

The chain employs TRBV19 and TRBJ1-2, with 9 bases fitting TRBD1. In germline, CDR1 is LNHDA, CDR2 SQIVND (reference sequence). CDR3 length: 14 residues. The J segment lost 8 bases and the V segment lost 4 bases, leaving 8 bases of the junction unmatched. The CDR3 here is CASSTWDRVMGYTF. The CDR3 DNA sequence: TGTGCCAGTAGTACCTGGGACAGGGTGATGGGCTACACCTTC.

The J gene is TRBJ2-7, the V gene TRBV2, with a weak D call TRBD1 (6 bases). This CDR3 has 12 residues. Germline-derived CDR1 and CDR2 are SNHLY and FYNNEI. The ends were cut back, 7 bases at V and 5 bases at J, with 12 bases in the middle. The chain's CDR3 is CASNSQGDEQYF. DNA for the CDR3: TGTGCCAGCAATTCACAGGGCGACGAGCAGTACTTC.

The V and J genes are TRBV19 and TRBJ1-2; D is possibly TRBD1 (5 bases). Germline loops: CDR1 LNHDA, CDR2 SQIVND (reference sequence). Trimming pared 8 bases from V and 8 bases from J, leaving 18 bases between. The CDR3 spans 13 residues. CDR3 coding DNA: TGTGCCAGTCGGGTGGGCCAGGGTGGAGGCTACACCTTC. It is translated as CASRVGQGGGYTF.

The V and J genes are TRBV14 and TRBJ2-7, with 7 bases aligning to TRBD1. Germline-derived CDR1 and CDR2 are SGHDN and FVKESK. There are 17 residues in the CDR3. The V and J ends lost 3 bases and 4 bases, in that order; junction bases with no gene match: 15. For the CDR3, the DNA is TGTGCCAGCAGCCACGAACGATTCGGGACAGAGTCGTACGAGCAGTACTTC. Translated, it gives CASSHERFGTESYEQYF.

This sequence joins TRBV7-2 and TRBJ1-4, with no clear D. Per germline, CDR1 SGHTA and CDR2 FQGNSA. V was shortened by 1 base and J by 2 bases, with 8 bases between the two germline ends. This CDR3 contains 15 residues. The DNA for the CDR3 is TGTGCCAGCAGCTTAGGAGGTGGGACTAATGAAAAACTGTTTTTT. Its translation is CASSLGGGTNEKLFF.

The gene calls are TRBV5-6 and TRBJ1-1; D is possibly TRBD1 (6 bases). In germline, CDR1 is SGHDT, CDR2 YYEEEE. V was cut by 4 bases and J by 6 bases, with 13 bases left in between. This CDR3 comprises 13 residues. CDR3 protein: CASSRVGAAEAFF. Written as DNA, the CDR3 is TGTGCCAGCAGCCGAGTGGGGGCAGCTGAAGCTTTCTTT.

CDR3 amino acids: CATTGWDREKLFF. CDR3 bases: TGTGCCACCACGGGATGGGACAGAGAAAAACTGTTTTTT. The V and J genes are TRBV6-5 and TRBJ1-4; TRBD1 matches 7 bases. Germline V CDR1 and CDR2: MNHEY, SVGAGI. The V and J ends lost 10 bases and 8 bases, in that order; junction bases with no gene match: 10. The CDR3 covers 13 residues.

The CDR3 sequence is CASSLTSGGSNEKLFF. The CDR3 region has the DNA TGTGCCAGCAGCTTAACTTCAGGGGGTTCCAATGAAAAACTGTTTTTT. The rearrangement links TRBV28 to TRBJ1-4; TRBD1 aligns across 7 bases. In germline, CDR1 is MDHEN, CDR2 SYDVKM. The CDR3 sequence is 16 residues long. The junction had 12 bases not matched to a gene; V was cut back by 6 bases and J by 5 bases.

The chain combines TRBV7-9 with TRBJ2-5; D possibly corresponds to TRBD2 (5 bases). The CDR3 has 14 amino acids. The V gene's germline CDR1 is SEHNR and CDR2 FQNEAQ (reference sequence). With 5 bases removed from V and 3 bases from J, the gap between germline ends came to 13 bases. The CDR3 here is CASSPSGVKETQYF. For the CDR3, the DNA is TGTGCCAGCAGCCCCTCCGGGGTTAAAGAGACCCAGTACTTC. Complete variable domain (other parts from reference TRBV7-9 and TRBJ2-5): DTGVSQNPRHKITKRGQNVTFRCDPISEHNRLYWYRQTLGQGPEFLTYFQNEAQLEKSRLLSDRFSAERPKGSFSTLEIQRTEQGDSAMYLCASSPSGVKETQYFGPGTRLLVL.

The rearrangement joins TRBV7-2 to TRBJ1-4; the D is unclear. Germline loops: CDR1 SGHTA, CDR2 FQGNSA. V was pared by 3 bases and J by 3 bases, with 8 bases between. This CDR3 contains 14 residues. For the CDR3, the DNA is TGTGCCAGCAGCTTGTCCTTAGCTAATGAAAAACTGTTTTTT. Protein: CASSLSLANEKLFF.

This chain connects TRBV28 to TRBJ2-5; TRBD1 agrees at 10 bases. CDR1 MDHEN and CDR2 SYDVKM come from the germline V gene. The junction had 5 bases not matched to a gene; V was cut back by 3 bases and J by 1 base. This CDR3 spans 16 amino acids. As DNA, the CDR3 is TGTGCCAGCAGTTTTCCGGGACAGGGGCCCCAAGAGACCCAGTACTTC. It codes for CASSFPGQGPQETQYF. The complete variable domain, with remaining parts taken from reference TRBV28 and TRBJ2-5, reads DVKVTQSSRYLVKRTGEKVFLECVQDMDHENMFWYRQDPGLGLRLIYFSYDVKMKEKGDIPEGYSVSREKKERFSLILESASTNQTSMYLCASSFPGQGPQETQYFGPGTRLLVL.

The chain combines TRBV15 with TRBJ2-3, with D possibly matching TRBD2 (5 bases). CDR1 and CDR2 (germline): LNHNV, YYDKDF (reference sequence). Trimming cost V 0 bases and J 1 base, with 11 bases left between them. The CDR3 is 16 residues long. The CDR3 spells CATSRDPPRGTDTQYF. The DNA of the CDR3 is TGTGCCACCAGCAGAGATCCTCCGCGGGGCACAGATACGCAGTATTTT.

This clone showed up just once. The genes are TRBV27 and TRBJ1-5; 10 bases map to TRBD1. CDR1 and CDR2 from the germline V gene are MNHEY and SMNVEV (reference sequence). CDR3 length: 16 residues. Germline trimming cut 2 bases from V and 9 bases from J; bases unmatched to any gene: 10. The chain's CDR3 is CASSLQLGQGLGPQHF. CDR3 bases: TGTGCCAGCAGTTTACAACTGGGACAGGGGTTGGGGCCCCAGCATTTT.

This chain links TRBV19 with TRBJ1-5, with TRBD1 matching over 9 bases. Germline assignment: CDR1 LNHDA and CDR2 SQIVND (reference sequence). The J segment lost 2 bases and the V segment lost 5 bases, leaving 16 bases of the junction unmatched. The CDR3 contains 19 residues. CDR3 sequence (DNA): TGTGCCAGTAGTCCGGGACAGGGATCGGGATGGGGGGGCAATCAGCCCCAGCATTTT. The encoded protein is CASSPGQGSGWGGNQPQHF.